The rows below give T cell receptor beta chains drawn from one sample of a study of blood T cell repertoires in COVID-19. Sequencing was performed with immunoSEQ multiplex PCR; in TCRdb, only in-frame clones are kept and a portion is missing. The sample includes some 200,000 clones, approximately 87% of them seen just once. The sample taken for sequencing was PBMCs or T cells enriched from blood (not recorded which). These receptor sequences come from a woman aged 50 to 65 in a cohort exposed to, infected with or recovered from COVID-19 (not recorded which). Both conserved end residues are part of each CDR3. Fields, in order: J gene, V gene, D gene, clone size, CDR3 DNA, CDR3 protein. The D gene is left open where the match is weak. Size is stated for part of the rows, as once, few or many counts, or as a class when the clone is expanded.

>TRBJ2-7|TRBV29-1|TRBD1|once
TGCAGCGTTGAAGGCCAGGGGGCCTCCTACGAGCAGTACTTC
CSVEGQGASYEQYF
>TRBJ2-5|TRBV5-1|TRBD1|-
TGCGCCAGCAGCATCCTCGGGACAGAGAAAGAGACCCAGTACTTC
CASSILGTEKETQYF
>TRBJ1-2|TRBV5-1|TRBD1|-
TGCGCCAGCAGCTTGGACCCCATCCAGGGGGCGGCGGGAGGCTACACCTTC
CASSLDPIQGAAGGYTF
>TRBJ1-2|TRBV6-2/TRBV6-3|-|-
TGTGCCAGCAGTCAGGGAAGATATGGCTACACCTTC
CASSQGRYGYTF
>TRBJ1-2|TRBV28|-|-
TGTGCCAGCAGCCCCTTAGGGGGGGCAGGCAACTATGGCTACACCTTC
CASSPLGGAGNYGYTF
>TRBJ2-3|TRBV6-1|TRBD2|-
TGTGCCAGCAGTGACGGACTAGCGGGGAGCACAGATACGCAGTATTTT
CASSDGLAGSTDTQYF
>TRBJ2-1|TRBV20-1|TRBD2|-
TGCAGTGCTAGTAAGCTAGCGGGCCAATACAATGAGCAGTTCTTC
CSASKLAGQYNEQFF
>TRBJ1-6|TRBV27|-|-
TGTGCCAGCAGGCAGATTAATTCACCCCTCCACTTT
CASRQINSPLHF
>TRBJ2-3|TRBV7-9|-|-
TGTGCCAGCAGCCTCACTTCGTGGGATACGCAGTATTTT
CASSLTSWDTQYF
>TRBJ1-2|TRBV7-9|-|-
TGTGCCAGCAGCCCAACAAGTACCTACACCTTC
CASSPTSTYTF
>TRBJ2-3|TRBV11-3|-|-
TGTGCCAGCAGCCTGGGACTGGCTAGCACAGATACGCAGTATTTT
CASSLGLASTDTQYF
>TRBJ2-7|TRBV11-2|-|once
TGTGCCAGCAGCTTAGGCCTGAGAACCTACGAGCAGTACTTC
CASSLGLRTYEQYF
>TRBJ2-5|TRBV7-2|-|-
TGTGCCAGCAGTCTGACAGCACAAGAGACCCAGTACTTC
CASSLTAQETQYF
>TRBJ1-5|TRBV7-3|TRBD1|-
TGTGCCAGCAGCTTAAGCTCTGGACAGGGGCCGAGCGGAAGCAATCAGCCCCAGCATTTT
CASSLSSGQGPSGSNQPQHF
>TRBJ2-5|TRBV5-6|-|-
TGTGCCAGCAGTCCTCGGGAGTACCAAGAGACCCAGTACTTC
CASSPREYQETQYF
>TRBJ2-3|TRBV7-3|-|-
TGTGCCAGCAGCTTAAGGGGGCCTGGCACAGATACGCAGTATTTT
CASSLRGPGTDTQYF
>TRBJ2-3|TRBV27|-|-
TGTGCCAGCAGTTTAACCGGTTTTTTAGATACGCAGTATTTT
CASSLTGFLDTQYF
>TRBJ1-3|TRBV5-6|-|few
TGTGCCAGCAGCTTTACGAGTGCGAGCTCTGGAAACACCATATATTTT
CASSFTSASSGNTIYF
>TRBJ1-2|TRBV28|TRBD1|-
TGTGCCAGCAGTTTATCGGGACAGCCTAACTATGGCTACACCTTC
CASSLSGQPNYGYTF
>TRBJ2-7|TRBV7-2|-|-
TGTGCCAGCAGCTTGGGCTACCCATACGAGCAGTACTTC
CASSLGYPYEQYF
>TRBJ2-2|TRBV5-1|-|-
TGCGCCAGCAGCTTGGCCCCGGGGAATCGGGACACCGGGGAGCTGTTTTTT
CASSLAPGNRDTGELFF
>TRBJ1-5|TRBV28|-|once
TGTGCCAGCAGTTTGGGCCTGGGCAATCAGCCCCAGCATTTT
CASSLGLGNQPQHF
>TRBJ2-3|TRBV15|TRBD1|-
TGTGCCACCAGCAAACGGACAGGGGGCACAGATACGCAGTATTTT
CATSKRTGGTDTQYF
>TRBJ1-5|TRBV7-2|TRBD1|few
TGTGCCAGCAGCTTAGGGGGACAGGCTCAGCCCCAGCATTTT
CASSLGGQAQPQHF
>TRBJ2-4|TRBV2|-|-
TGTGCCAGCAGCTCCGACAGAGATAACATTCAGTACTTC
CASSSDRDNIQYF
>TRBJ1-6|TRBV5-6|-|-
TGTGCCAGCAGCTTGGATGGAGGTTTGAGGTCACCCCTCCACTTT
CASSLDGGLRSPLHF
>TRBJ2-2|TRBV6-6|-|-
TGTGCCAGCAGCTTACAGGGCCCCGTTGGCGGGGAGCTGTTTTTT
CASSLQGPVGGELFF
>TRBJ2-5|TRBV4-3|TRBD1|-
TGCGCCAGCAGCCTGAGGGACAGTGTGGAGACCCAGTACTTC
CASSLRDSVETQYF
>TRBJ1-2|TRBV2|-|few
TGTGCCAGCAGCTCAGGGGTTTATTCCTATGGCTACACCTTC
CASSSGVYSYGYTF
>TRBJ1-1|TRBV7-2|-|-
TGTGCCAGCAGCGCCAGAGAGGGCACTGAAGCTTTCTTT
CASSAREGTEAFF
>TRBJ1-1|TRBV28|TRBD1|-
TGTGCCAGCAAGCTCCCAGGGGGGAACACTGAAGCTTTCTTT
CASKLPGGNTEAFF
>TRBJ1-5|TRBV11-2|-|-
TGTGCCAGCAGCTTAGATTGGCAGGGTCAGCCCCAGCATTTT
CASSLDWQGQPQHF
>TRBJ1-1|TRBV6-5|-|-
TGTGCCAGCACTCCGGACATGGGGGCTTGGGGTGAAGCTTTCTTT
CASTPDMGAWGEAFF
>TRBJ1-4|TRBV4-3|TRBD1|-
TGCGCCAGCAGCCAGGCAGGGGGCCTTAATGAAAAACTGTTTTTT
CASSQAGGLNEKLFF
>TRBJ1-2|TRBV30|TRBD1|-
TGTGCCTGGAGTGTAGAATTAGGGGGCGGTGGCTACACCTTC
CAWSVELGGGGYTF
>TRBJ1-2|TRBV4-3|TRBD1|-
TGCGCCAGCAGCCAAGGCCTGGACAGGGCTAGAGGCTACACCTTC
CASSQGLDRARGYTF
>TRBJ1-6|TRBV5-1|TRBD1|few
TGCGCCAGCAGCCAACAGGGGCCGAGGAATTCACCCCTCCACTTT
CASSQQGPRNSPLHF
>TRBJ2-1|TRBV9|-|-
TGTGCCAGCAGCGTAGAAGGGGGTCTGGTCAACAATGAGCAGTTCTTC
CASSVEGGLVNNEQFF
>TRBJ2-5|TRBV7-6|TRBD2|-
TGTGCCAGCAGCTTAGATAGGCTAGCGGGGATAGAGACCCAGTACTTC
CASSLDRLAGIETQYF
>TRBJ2-2|TRBV6-2/TRBV6-3|TRBD2|-
TGTGCCAGCAGCCCCAGGACTAGCGGGGCCGGGGAGCTGTTTTTT
CASSPRTSGAGELFF
>TRBJ1-3|TRBV10-2|-|-
TGCGCCAGCAGGGACAGCTCTGGAAACACCATATATTTT
CASRDSSGNTIYF
>TRBJ1-1|TRBV7-2|-|-
TGTGCCAGCAGCTTAGTCAGTTTGAGGGCTGAAGCTTTCTTT
CASSLVSLRAEAFF
>TRBJ1-2|TRBV6-5|TRBD1|-
TGTGCCAGCAGTTACTCGGGACAGGGGAACTATGGCTACACCTTC
CASSYSGQGNYGYTF
>TRBJ2-1|TRBV5-1|-|-
TGCGCCAGCAGCTTGAGCGGAAGCTCCTACAATGAGCAGTTCTTC
CASSLSGSSYNEQFF
>TRBJ2-3|TRBV7-3|-|-
TGTGCCAGCAGCTTACGTGGGGGCCCTGATATAAGCACAGATACGCAGTATTTT
CASSLRGGPDISTDTQYF
>TRBJ1-2|TRBV4-3|-|-
TGCGCCAGCAGCCAAGGGGCGGGACTGACTAACTATGGCTACACCTTC
CASSQGAGLTNYGYTF
>TRBJ1-5|TRBV5-8|-|-
TGTGCCAGCAGCCTAAATCAGCCCCAGCATTTT
CASSLNQPQHF
>TRBJ1-1|TRBV7-9|TRBD1|-
TGTGCCAGCAGCTCGGGACAGGGGTCCACTGAAGCTTTCTTT
CASSSGQGSTEAFF
>TRBJ1-5|TRBV23-1|-|-
TGCGCCAGCAGTCAAGGGAAGACAGATAGCAATCAGCCCCAGCATTTT
CASSQGKTDSNQPQHF
>TRBJ1-6|TRBV15|TRBD1|-
TGTGCCACCAGCAGAGAACAGGGGCGGTCACCCCTCCACTTT
CATSREQGRSPLHF
>TRBJ2-6|TRBV19|-|-
TGTGCCAGTAGTAGCAGATCCTCTGGGGCCAACGTCCTGACTTTC
CASSSRSSGANVLTF
>TRBJ2-4|TRBV18|TRBD2|-
TGTGCCAGCTCACCGATAGCGGGGGGCCCGAACATTCAGTACTTC
CASSPIAGGPNIQYF
>TRBJ1-2|TRBV5-1|TRBD1|-
TGCGCCAGCAGCCTCGACAGGGGGGTCTATGGCTACACCTTC
CASSLDRGVYGYTF